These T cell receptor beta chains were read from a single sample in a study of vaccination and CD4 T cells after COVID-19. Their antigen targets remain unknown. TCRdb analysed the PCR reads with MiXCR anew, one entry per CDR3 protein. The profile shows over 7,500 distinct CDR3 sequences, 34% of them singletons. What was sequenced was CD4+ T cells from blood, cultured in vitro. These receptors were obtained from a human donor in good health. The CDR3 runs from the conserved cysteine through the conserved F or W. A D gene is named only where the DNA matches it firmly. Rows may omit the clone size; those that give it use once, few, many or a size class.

cdr3_nt: TGTGCCAGCAGCTTGGACGGATCGTCGTCCCAGCATTTT
cdr3_aa: CASSLDGSSSQHF
v_call: TRBV7-2
clone_size: NA
d_call: NA
j_call: TRBJ1-5

cdr3_nt: TGTGCCAGCAGGCTGGACAGTTCCCAGCCCCAGCATTTT
cdr3_aa: CASRLDSSQPQHF
v_call: TRBV6-1
clone_size: NA
d_call: NA
j_call: TRBJ1-5

cdr3_nt: TGTGCCAGTAGTATTGGCCATAGGGACAGGGCTTATGGCTACACCTTC
cdr3_aa: CASSIGHRDRAYGYTF
v_call: TRBV19
clone_size: NA
d_call: TRBD1
j_call: TRBJ1-2

cdr3_nt: TGTGCCAGCAGTGCCCAGGGATATGGCTACACCTTC
cdr3_aa: CASSAQGYGYTF
v_call: TRBV6-2/TRBV6-3
clone_size: few
d_call: NA
j_call: TRBJ1-2

cdr3_nt: TGTGCCAGCAGTGGGTACACTAATGAAAAACTGTTTTTT
cdr3_aa: CASSGYTNEKLFF
v_call: TRBV6-1
clone_size: NA
d_call: NA
j_call: TRBJ1-4

cdr3_nt: TGTGCCAGTAGTATAGGGGGGACAGTCGAAGCTTTCTTT
cdr3_aa: CASSIGGTVEAFF
v_call: TRBV19
clone_size: NA
d_call: TRBD1
j_call: TRBJ1-1

cdr3_nt: TGTGCCACCAGCAGAGAGGGGGGGGGACCCACAGATACGCAGTATTTT
cdr3_aa: CATSREGGGPTDTQYF
v_call: TRBV15
clone_size: NA
d_call: TRBD2
j_call: TRBJ2-3

cdr3_nt: TGTGCCAGCAGCTTTGACAGGGGGTATGGCTACACCTTC
cdr3_aa: CASSFDRGYGYTF
v_call: TRBV11-2
clone_size: medium-sized
d_call: TRBD1
j_call: TRBJ1-2

cdr3_nt: TGTGCCAGCAGCTTAGTGGACCCCACGGTTAATTCACCCCTCCACTTT
cdr3_aa: CASSLVDPTVNSPLHF
v_call: TRBV11-2
clone_size: NA
d_call: NA
j_call: TRBJ1-6

cdr3_nt: TGCAGTGCTAGAGAGGGGAGCGACACTGAAGCTTTCTTT
cdr3_aa: CSAREGSDTEAFF
v_call: TRBV20-1
clone_size: few
d_call: NA
j_call: TRBJ1-1

cdr3_nt: TGTGCCAGCAGCACAACTTTTTCCAATGAGCAGTTCTTC
cdr3_aa: CASSTTFSNEQFF
v_call: TRBV7-2
clone_size: NA
d_call: NA
j_call: TRBJ2-1

cdr3_nt: TGCGCCAGCAGTGTTATTGGGTCCGGGGAGCTGTTTTTT
cdr3_aa: CASSVIGSGELFF
v_call: TRBV10-1
clone_size: few
d_call: NA
j_call: TRBJ2-2

cdr3_nt: TGTGCCAGCAGCTCCGGGACAGGGGGGGGGCCCCAGCATTTT
cdr3_aa: CASSSGTGGGPQHF
v_call: TRBV7-9
clone_size: NA
d_call: TRBD1
j_call: TRBJ1-5

cdr3_nt: TGCAGTGGTAGAGAGAGCAATCAGCCCCAGCATTTT
cdr3_aa: CSGRESNQPQHF
v_call: TRBV20-1
clone_size: NA
d_call: NA
j_call: TRBJ1-5

cdr3_nt: TGTGCCAGCAGCCCCGGAGTTGAAAAACTGTTTTTT
cdr3_aa: CASSPGVEKLFF
v_call: TRBV7-9
clone_size: NA
d_call: NA
j_call: TRBJ1-4

cdr3_nt: TGTGCCAGCAGTCCCTACAGGGGGCATTCACCCCTCCACTTT
cdr3_aa: CASSPYRGHSPLHF
v_call: TRBV6-1
clone_size: few
d_call: TRBD1
j_call: TRBJ1-6

cdr3_nt: TGTGCCAGCCCCGCAGAGGGGTTAAGAGGAACCGGGGAGCTGTTTTTT
cdr3_aa: CASPAEGLRGTGELFF
v_call: TRBV6-1
clone_size: NA
d_call: NA
j_call: TRBJ2-2

cdr3_nt: TGTGCCAGTAGCCCGCCCGGTCAGCCCCAGCATTTT
cdr3_aa: CASSPPGQPQHF
v_call: TRBV19
clone_size: few
d_call: NA
j_call: TRBJ1-5

cdr3_nt: TGTGCCAGCAGGCCAACTAGCGGGGAGTACAATGAGCAGTTCTTC
cdr3_aa: CASRPTSGEYNEQFF
v_call: TRBV7-8
clone_size: few
d_call: TRBD2
j_call: TRBJ2-1

cdr3_nt: TGTGCCAGTAGCCGGACAGGGGGTAGCTCCTACGAGCAGTACTTC
cdr3_aa: CASSRTGGSSYEQYF
v_call: TRBV19
clone_size: NA
d_call: TRBD1
j_call: TRBJ2-7

cdr3_nt: TGTGCCGGCGACTTGGGGATGAACACTGAAGCTTTCTTT
cdr3_aa: CAGDLGMNTEAFF
v_call: TRBV30
clone_size: NA
d_call: NA
j_call: TRBJ1-1

cdr3_nt: TGTGCCAGCTCCCACGACAGGGAACCGAGCGAGACTGAGACCCAGTACTTC
cdr3_aa: CASSHDREPSETETQYF
v_call: TRBV18
clone_size: NA
d_call: TRBD1
j_call: TRBJ2-5

cdr3_nt: TGTGCCACCAGCCCAAAGGTGGACGGTGAAGCCTATGGCTACACCTTC
cdr3_aa: CATSPKVDGEAYGYTF
v_call: TRBV15
clone_size: few
d_call: NA
j_call: TRBJ1-2

cdr3_nt: TGCGCCAGCAGTCACCGCAGGGGGCTTCCTAGCTCCTATAATTCACCCCTCCACTTT
cdr3_aa: CASSHRRGLPSSYNSPLHF
v_call: TRBV23-1
clone_size: NA
d_call: TRBD1
j_call: TRBJ1-6

cdr3_nt: TGTGCCAGCAGTTTAATCGGACAGGGGGTGAACACTGAAGCTTTCTTT
cdr3_aa: CASSLIGQGVNTEAFF
v_call: TRBV27
clone_size: few
d_call: TRBD1
j_call: TRBJ1-1

cdr3_nt: TGCAGTGCTACGTCGACAGGGACCCTCAGCAATCAGCCCCAGCATTTT
cdr3_aa: CSATSTGTLSNQPQHF
v_call: TRBV20-1
clone_size: few
d_call: TRBD1
j_call: TRBJ1-5

cdr3_nt: TGCGCCAGTCAATGGAGGACAGGCCCGAATGGGGCGATGACTGAAGCTTTCTTT
cdr3_aa: CASQWRTGPNGAMTEAFF
v_call: TRBV5-1
clone_size: few
d_call: TRBD1
j_call: TRBJ1-1

cdr3_nt: TGTGCCTCCCACAGGGATGGCTACACCTTC
cdr3_aa: CASHRDGYTF
v_call: TRBV30
clone_size: few
d_call: NA
j_call: TRBJ1-2

cdr3_nt: TGCAGTGCCTCAGGGAGGGCGAACACTGAAGCTTTCTTT
cdr3_aa: CSASGRANTEAFF
v_call: TRBV20-1
clone_size: few
d_call: NA
j_call: TRBJ1-1

cdr3_nt: TGTGCCAGCAGCCCACAGGGGGTGACAACTGAAGCTTTCTTT
cdr3_aa: CASSPQGVTTEAFF
v_call: TRBV2
clone_size: NA
d_call: TRBD1
j_call: TRBJ1-1

cdr3_nt: TGTGCCAGCAGTCTCCGTCGACAGGGCCGATTCTACGAGCAGTACTTC
cdr3_aa: CASSLRRQGRFYEQYF
v_call: TRBV12-3/TRBV12-4
clone_size: NA
d_call: TRBD1
j_call: TRBJ2-7

cdr3_nt: TGTGCCAGCAGTAGGGGACCTCAGTACCAAGAGACCCAGTACTTC
cdr3_aa: CASSRGPQYQETQYF
v_call: TRBV5-5
clone_size: few
d_call: NA
j_call: TRBJ2-5

cdr3_nt: TGTGCCAGCAGCTTCGACAGGGGTTGGGCCAACGTCCTGACTTTC
cdr3_aa: CASSFDRGWANVLTF
v_call: TRBV5-4
clone_size: NA
d_call: TRBD1
j_call: TRBJ2-6

cdr3_nt: TGTGCCAGCAGTTACCCTCTTTGGGGTGAACAAGAGACCCAGTACTTC
cdr3_aa: CASSYPLWGEQETQYF
v_call: TRBV6-5
clone_size: once
d_call: NA
j_call: TRBJ2-5

cdr3_nt: TGTGCCAGCAGCCCGATATTACGACAGACCACCTTCAACTATGGCTACACCTTC
cdr3_aa: CASSPILRQTTFNYGYTF
v_call: TRBV5-5
clone_size: once
d_call: NA
j_call: TRBJ1-2

cdr3_nt: TGCGCCAGCAGTGATGCAGCGGGGACAGATACGCAGTATTTT
cdr3_aa: CASSDAAGTDTQYF
v_call: TRBV10-1
clone_size: few
d_call: TRBD2
j_call: TRBJ2-3

cdr3_nt: TGTGCCTGGAGCCCGGGGACCTATGGCTACACCTTC
cdr3_aa: CAWSPGTYGYTF
v_call: TRBV30
clone_size: NA
d_call: NA
j_call: TRBJ1-2

cdr3_nt: TGCAGTGCTAGCGGGGGGGCCGGATCCTACGAGCAGTACTTC
cdr3_aa: CSASGGAGSYEQYF
v_call: TRBV20-1
clone_size: NA
d_call: TRBD2
j_call: TRBJ2-7

cdr3_nt: TGCAGTGCTCCCCGGACAGGGTGGAGTAGTGGCTACACCTTC
cdr3_aa: CSAPRTGWSSGYTF
v_call: TRBV20-1
clone_size: NA
d_call: TRBD1
j_call: TRBJ1-2

cdr3_nt: TGTGCCAGCAGTTTAGAGTCACTGTACGTTGGCTACACCTTC
cdr3_aa: CASSLESLYVGYTF
v_call: TRBV12-3/TRBV12-4
clone_size: NA
d_call: NA
j_call: TRBJ1-2

cdr3_nt: TGTGCCAGTAGCCAGGGACTAGCGGGCTCAGATACGCAGTATTTT
cdr3_aa: CASSQGLAGSDTQYF
v_call: TRBV19
clone_size: NA
d_call: TRBD2
j_call: TRBJ2-3

cdr3_nt: TGCAGTGCTACGGGACTAGCGGTATACAATGAGCAGTTCTTC
cdr3_aa: CSATGLAVYNEQFF
v_call: TRBV20-1
clone_size: NA
d_call: TRBD2
j_call: TRBJ2-1

cdr3_nt: TGTGCCAGCAGCGTTTCCGGGGTGGGCACTGAAGCTTTCTTT
cdr3_aa: CASSVSGVGTEAFF
v_call: TRBV9
clone_size: NA
d_call: NA
j_call: TRBJ1-1

cdr3_nt: TGTGCCACCAGCAGAGGGGACAGGTACGAGCAGTACTTC
cdr3_aa: CATSRGDRYEQYF
v_call: TRBV15
clone_size: NA
d_call: TRBD1
j_call: TRBJ2-7

cdr3_nt: TGTGCCAGCAGCTTATCGGCTAGCGGGGGGGCCGTAGGTGACTACAATGAGCAGTTCTTC
cdr3_aa: CASSLSASGGAVGDYNEQFF
v_call: TRBV7-3
clone_size: few
d_call: TRBD2
j_call: TRBJ2-1

cdr3_nt: TGTGCCAGCAGAAGAGAGCTAGCGGGGCAAGAGACCCAGTACTTC
cdr3_aa: CASRRELAGQETQYF
v_call: TRBV12-3/TRBV12-4
clone_size: NA
d_call: TRBD2
j_call: TRBJ2-5

cdr3_nt: TGTGCCAGCAGACAATCAGGCCCCCAAGAGACCCAGTACTTC
cdr3_aa: CASRQSGPQETQYF
v_call: TRBV7-9
clone_size: few
d_call: NA
j_call: TRBJ2-5

cdr3_nt: TGTGCCAGCAGCTCACACGTTCGGGCCGCGACATACACAGATACGCAGTATTTT
cdr3_aa: CASSSHVRAATYTDTQYF
v_call: TRBV7-8
clone_size: NA
d_call: NA
j_call: TRBJ2-3

cdr3_nt: TGTGCCAGCAGCCCCGGGACAGGGGGGTTATACTATGGCTACACCTTC
cdr3_aa: CASSPGTGGLYYGYTF
v_call: TRBV7-9
clone_size: NA
d_call: TRBD1
j_call: TRBJ1-2